This TCR beta chain was observed in a study of T cells in Graves' hyperthyroidism and ophthalmopathy. The study's findings and limits: The model's output predicted ophthalmopathy at a median of around 7 months prior to onset. A 13 V-J model separated ophthalmopathy from stable hyperthyroidism.

V was pared by 8 bases and J by 10 bases, with 7 bases of the junction left unmatched. CDR3 length: 13 amino acids. CDR1 is LNHNV, CDR2 YYDKDF, per germline (reference sequence). There were TCR beta CDR3 regions amplified from RNA transcripts. HTBI primers were the set used in a first-round RT-PCR of the TCR CDR3. TCRdb redid the calling of the multiplex PCR reads with MiXCR, one entry per CDR3 protein. The table records 560,000 or so distinct CDR3 sequences, approximately 44% of them present only once. About this clonotype itself: Its antigen is unknown.

Recently diagnosed hyperthyroidism of less than 2 months' duration affected patients aged 18 to 65. This receptor was taken from a woman aged 18-29 years with Graves' hyperthyroidism. Material: peripheral blood or thyroid tissue (not recorded which). This chain connects TRBV15 to TRBJ1-4, with 10 bases fitting TRBD1. DNA of the CDR3: TGTGCCACCTCTACGGGGGACAGGGGAAAACTGTTTTTT. It is translated as CATSTGDRGKLFF. The full variable domain, in which reference TRBV15 and TRBJ1-4 provide the parts outside the CDR3, is DAMVIQNPRYQVTQFGKPVTLSCSQTLNHNVMYWYQQKSSQAPKLLFHYYDKDFNNEADTPDNFQSRRPNTSFCFLDIRSPGLGDTAMYLCATSTGDRGKLFFGSGTQLSVL.